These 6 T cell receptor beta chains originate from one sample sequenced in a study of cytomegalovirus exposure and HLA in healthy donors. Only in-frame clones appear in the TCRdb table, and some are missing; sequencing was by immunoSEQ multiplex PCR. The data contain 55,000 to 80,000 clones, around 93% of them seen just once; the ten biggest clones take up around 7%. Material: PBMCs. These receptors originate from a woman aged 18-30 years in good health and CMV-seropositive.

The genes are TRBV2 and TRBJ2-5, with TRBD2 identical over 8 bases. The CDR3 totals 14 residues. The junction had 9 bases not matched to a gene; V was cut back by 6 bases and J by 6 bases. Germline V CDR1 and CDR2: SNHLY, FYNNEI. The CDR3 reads CASSGSGSLKTQYF. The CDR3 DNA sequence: TGTGCCAGCAGCGGAAGCGGGAGTCTCAAGACCCAGTACTTC.

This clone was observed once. DNA of the CDR3: TGCGCCAGCGCCGATCGGGCAGGGAATAACTATGGCTACACCTTC. It translates to CASADRAGNNYGYTF. The chain carries TRBV5-1 and TRBJ1-2; weak D call: TRBD1 (5 bases). The CDR3 has 15 amino acids. Germline CDR1 reads SGHRS; CDR2 reads YFSETQ. V was cut by 7 bases and J by 1 base, with 17 bases left in between.

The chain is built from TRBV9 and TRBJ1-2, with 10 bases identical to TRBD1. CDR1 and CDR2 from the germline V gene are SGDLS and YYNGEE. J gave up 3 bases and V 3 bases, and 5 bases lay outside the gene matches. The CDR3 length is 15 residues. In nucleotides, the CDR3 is TGTGCCAGCAGCGCGTCGGGACAGGGGCACTATGGCTACACCTTC. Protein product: CASSASGQGHYGYTF.

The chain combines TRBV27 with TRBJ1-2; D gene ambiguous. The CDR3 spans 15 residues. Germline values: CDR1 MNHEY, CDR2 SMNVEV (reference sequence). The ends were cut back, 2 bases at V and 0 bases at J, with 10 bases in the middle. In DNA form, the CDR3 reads TGTGCCAGCAGTTTACGGAGGGCTCCTAACTATGGCTACACCTTC. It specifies CASSLRRAPNYGYTF.

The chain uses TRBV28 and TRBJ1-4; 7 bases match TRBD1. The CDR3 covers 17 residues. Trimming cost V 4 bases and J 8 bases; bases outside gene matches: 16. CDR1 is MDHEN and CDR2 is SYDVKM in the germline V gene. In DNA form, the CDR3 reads TGTGCCAGCAGTTCACGGCGAAAAGACAGGGTCAGAGAAAAACTGTTTTTT. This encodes CASSSRRKDRVREKLFF.

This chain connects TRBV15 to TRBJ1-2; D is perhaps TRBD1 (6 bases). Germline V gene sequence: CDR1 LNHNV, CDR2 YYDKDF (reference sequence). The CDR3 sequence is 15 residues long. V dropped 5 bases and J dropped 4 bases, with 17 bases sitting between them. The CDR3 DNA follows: TGTGCCACCAGCCCAGTCCAGGGGTCCCCCTATGGCTACACCTTC. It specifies CATSPVQGSPYGYTF.